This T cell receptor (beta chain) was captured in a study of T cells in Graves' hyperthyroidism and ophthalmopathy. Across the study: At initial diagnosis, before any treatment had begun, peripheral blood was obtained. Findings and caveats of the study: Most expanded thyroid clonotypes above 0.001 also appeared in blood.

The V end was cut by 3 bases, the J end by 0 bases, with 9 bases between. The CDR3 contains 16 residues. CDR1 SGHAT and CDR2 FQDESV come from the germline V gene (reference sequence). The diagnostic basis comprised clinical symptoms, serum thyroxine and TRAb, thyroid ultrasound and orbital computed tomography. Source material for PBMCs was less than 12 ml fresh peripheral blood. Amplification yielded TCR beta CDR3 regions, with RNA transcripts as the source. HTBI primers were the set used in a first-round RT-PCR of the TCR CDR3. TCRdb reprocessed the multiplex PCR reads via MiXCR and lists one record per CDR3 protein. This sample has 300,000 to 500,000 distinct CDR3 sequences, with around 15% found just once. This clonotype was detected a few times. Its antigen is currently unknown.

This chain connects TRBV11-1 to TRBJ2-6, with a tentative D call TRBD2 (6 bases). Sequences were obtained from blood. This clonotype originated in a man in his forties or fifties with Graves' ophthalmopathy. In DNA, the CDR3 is TGTGCCAGCAGCTTCGGGAGTCTCTCTGGGGCCAACGTCCTGACTTTC. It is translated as CASSFGSLSGANVLTF.